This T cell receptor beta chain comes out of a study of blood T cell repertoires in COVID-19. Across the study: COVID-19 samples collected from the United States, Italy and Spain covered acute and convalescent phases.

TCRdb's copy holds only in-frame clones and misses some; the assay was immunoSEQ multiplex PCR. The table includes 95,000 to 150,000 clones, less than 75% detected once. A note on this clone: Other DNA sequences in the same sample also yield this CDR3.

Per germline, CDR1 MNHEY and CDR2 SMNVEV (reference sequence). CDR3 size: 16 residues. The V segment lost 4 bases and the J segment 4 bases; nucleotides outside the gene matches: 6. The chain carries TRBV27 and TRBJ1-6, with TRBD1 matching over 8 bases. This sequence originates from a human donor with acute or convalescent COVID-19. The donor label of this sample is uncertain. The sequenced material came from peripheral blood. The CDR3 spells CASSSRDRSYNSPLHF. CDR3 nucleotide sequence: TGTGCCAGCAGTTCCCGGGACAGGTCATATAATTCACCCCTCCACTTT.